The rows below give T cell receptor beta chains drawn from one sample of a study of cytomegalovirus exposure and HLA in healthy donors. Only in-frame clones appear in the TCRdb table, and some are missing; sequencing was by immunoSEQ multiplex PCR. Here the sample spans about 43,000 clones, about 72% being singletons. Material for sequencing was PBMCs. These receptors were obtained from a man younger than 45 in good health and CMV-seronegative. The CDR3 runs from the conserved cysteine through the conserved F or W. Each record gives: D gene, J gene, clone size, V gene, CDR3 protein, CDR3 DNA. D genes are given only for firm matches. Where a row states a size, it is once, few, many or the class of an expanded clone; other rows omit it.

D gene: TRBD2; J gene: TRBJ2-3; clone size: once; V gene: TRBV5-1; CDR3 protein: CASGGGAGGTDTQYF; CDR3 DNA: TGCGCCAGCGGAGGAGGAGCGGGAGGGACAGATACGCAGTATTTT
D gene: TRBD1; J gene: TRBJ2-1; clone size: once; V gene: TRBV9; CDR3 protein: CASSVAGGINNEQFF; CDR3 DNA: TGTGCCAGCAGCGTAGCAGGGGGCATCAACAATGAGCAGTTCTTC
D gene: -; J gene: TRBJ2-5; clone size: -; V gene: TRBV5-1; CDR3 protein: CASSSDSTQETQYF; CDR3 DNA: TGCGCCAGCAGCTCCGACAGTACTCAAGAGACCCAGTACTTC
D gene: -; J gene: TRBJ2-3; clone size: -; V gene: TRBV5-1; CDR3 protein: CASSLGADTQYF; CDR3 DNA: TGCGCCAGCAGCCTAGGTGCAGATACGCAGTATTTT
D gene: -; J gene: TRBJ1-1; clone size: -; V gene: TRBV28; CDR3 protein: CASLGGSGWGGTEAFF; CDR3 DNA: TGTGCCAGCCTCGGAGGATCGGGCTGGGGGGGGACTGAAGCTTTCTTT
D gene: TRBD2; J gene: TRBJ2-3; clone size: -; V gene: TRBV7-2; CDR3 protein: CASSFYAGGGTDTQYF; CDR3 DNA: TGTGCCAGCAGCTTTTATGCGGGGGGTGGCACAGATACGCAGTATTTT
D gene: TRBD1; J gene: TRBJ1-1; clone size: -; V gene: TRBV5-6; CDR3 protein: CASSSTGAAFF; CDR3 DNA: TGTGCCAGCAGCTCGACAGGGGCAGCTTTCTTT
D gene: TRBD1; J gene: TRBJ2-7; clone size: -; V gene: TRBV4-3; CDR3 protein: CASSQDRGTGLYEQYF; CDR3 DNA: TGCGCCAGCAGCCAAGATCGCGGGACAGGGCTTTACGAGCAGTACTTC
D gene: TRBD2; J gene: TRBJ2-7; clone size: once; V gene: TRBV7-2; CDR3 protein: CASRLTSRSSYEQYF; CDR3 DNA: TGTGCCAGCAGGCTGACTAGCCGGAGCTCCTACGAGCAGTACTTC
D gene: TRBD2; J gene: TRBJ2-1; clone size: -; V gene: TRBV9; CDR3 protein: CASSVSGKLDEQFF; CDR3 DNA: TGTGCCAGCAGCGTAAGCGGGAAATTGGATGAGCAGTTCTTC
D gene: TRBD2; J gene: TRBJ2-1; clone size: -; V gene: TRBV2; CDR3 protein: CASTLAENNEQFF; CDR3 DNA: TGTGCCAGCACTCTAGCGGAAAACAATGAGCAGTTCTTC
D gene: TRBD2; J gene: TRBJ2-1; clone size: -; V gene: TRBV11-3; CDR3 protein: CASSLAGGVYNNEQFF; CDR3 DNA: TGTGCCAGCAGCTTAGCGGGAGGGGTGTACAACAATGAGCAGTTCTTC
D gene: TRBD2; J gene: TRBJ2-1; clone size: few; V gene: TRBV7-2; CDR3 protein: CASSSSLLAARGGEQFF; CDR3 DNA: TGTGCCAGCAGCTCCTCGTTACTAGCAGCCCGGGGGGGTGAGCAGTTCTTC
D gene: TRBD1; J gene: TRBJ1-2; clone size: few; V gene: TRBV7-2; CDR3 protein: CASSLAGTEMGGYTF; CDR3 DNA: TGTGCCAGCAGCTTAGCTGGGACAGAGATGGGTGGCTACACCTTC
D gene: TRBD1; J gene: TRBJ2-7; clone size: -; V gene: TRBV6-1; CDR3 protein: CASSDGQGPYEQYF; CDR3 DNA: TGTGCCAGCAGCGACGGACAGGGGCCCTACGAGCAGTACTTC
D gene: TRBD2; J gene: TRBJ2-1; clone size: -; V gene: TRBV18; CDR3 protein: CASPDPGLKNNEQFF; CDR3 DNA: TGTGCCAGCCCAGATCCGGGACTAAAGAATAATGAGCAGTTCTTC
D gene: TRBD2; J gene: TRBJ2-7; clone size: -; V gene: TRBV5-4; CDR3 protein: CASSSRTSGVYEQYF; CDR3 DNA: TGTGCCAGCAGCTCCCGGACTAGCGGAGTCTACGAGCAGTACTTC
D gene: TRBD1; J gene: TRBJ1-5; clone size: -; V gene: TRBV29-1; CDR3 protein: CSVADRGAAQPQHF; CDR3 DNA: TGCAGCGTTGCCGACAGGGGGGCGGCTCAGCCCCAGCATTTT
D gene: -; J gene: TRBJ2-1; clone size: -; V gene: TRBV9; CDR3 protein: CASSVEIGTSNNEQFF; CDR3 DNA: TGTGCCAGCAGCGTAGAAATTGGGACTTCGAACAATGAGCAGTTCTTC
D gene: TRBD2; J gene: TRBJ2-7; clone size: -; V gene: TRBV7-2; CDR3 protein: CASSFQGGVGEQYF; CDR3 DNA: TGTGCCAGCAGCTTCCAGGGAGGGGTGGGCGAGCAGTACTTC
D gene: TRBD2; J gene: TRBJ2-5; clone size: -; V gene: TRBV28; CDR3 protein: CASSSWTSGRQETQYF; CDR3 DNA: TGTGCCAGCAGTTCGTGGACTAGCGGGAGACAAGAGACCCAGTACTTC
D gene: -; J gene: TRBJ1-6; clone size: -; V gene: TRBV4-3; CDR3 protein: CASSVQDRNNSPLHF; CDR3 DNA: TGCGCCAGCAGCGTACAGGACAGAAACAATTCACCCCTCCACTTT
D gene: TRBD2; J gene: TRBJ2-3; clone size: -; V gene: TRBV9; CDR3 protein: CASSVVGAGGADTQYF; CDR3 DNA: TGTGCCAGCAGCGTAGTAGGAGCGGGAGGAGCCGATACGCAGTATTTT
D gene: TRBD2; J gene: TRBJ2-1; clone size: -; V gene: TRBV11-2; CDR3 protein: CASSLGGEGPYNEQFF; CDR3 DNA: TGTGCCAGCAGCTTAGGTGGGGAGGGCCCTTACAATGAGCAGTTCTTC
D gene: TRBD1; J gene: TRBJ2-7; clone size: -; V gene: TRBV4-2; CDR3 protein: CASSQDTGGVNEQYF; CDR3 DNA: TGTGCCAGCAGCCAAGACACAGGGGGCGTAAACGAGCAGTACTTC
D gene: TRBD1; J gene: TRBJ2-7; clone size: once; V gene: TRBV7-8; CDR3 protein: CASSPWDSPYEQYF; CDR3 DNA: TGTGCCAGCAGCCCGTGGGACAGCCCCTACGAGCAGTACTTC
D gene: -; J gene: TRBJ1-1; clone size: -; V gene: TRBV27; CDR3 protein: CASSYREPNTEAFF; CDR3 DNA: TGTGCCAGCAGTTACAGGGAACCGAACACTGAAGCTTTCTTT
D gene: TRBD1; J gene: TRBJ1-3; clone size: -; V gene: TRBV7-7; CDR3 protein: CASSRDSRSGNTIYF; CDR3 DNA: TGTGCCAGCAGCAGGGACAGCCGCTCTGGAAACACCATATATTTT
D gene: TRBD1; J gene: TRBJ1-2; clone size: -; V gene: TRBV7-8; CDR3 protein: CASSLDGQANYGYTF; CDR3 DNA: TGTGCCAGCAGCTTAGATGGACAGGCGAACTATGGCTACACCTTC
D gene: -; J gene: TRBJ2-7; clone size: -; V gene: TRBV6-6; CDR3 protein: CASSYSHFEQYF; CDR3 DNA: TGTGCCAGCAGTTACTCCCACTTCGAGCAGTACTTC
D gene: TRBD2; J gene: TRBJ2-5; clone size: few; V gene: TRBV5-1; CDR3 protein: CASSLSSGTQETQYF; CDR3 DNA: TGCGCCAGCAGCTTGTCTAGCGGTACACAAGAGACCCAGTACTTC
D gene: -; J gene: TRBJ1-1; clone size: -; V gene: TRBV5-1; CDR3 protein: CASSSGQGEAFF; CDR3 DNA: TGCGCCAGCAGCTCCGGGCAGGGTGAAGCTTTCTTT
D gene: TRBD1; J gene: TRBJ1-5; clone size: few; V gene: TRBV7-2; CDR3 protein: CASSPGTGYSNQPQHF; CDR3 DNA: TGTGCCAGCAGCCCCGGGACAGGCTATAGCAATCAGCCCCAGCATTTT
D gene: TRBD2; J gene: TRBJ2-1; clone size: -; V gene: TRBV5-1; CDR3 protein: CASSLTSGSSYNEQFF; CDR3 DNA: TGCGCCAGCAGCTTGACAAGCGGGAGCTCCTACAATGAGCAGTTCTTC
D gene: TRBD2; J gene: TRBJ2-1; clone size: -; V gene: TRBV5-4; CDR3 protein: CASSSGTSGNNEQFF; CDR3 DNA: TGTGCCAGCAGCTCCGGGACTAGCGGAAACAATGAGCAGTTCTTC
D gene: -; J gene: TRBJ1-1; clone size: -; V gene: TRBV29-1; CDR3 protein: CSVENPGGHTEAFF; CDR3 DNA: TGCAGCGTTGAAAACCCCGGGGGGCACACTGAAGCTTTCTTT
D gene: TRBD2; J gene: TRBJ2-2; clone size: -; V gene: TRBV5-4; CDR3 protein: CASSLAGGRANTGELFF; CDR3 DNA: TGTGCCAGCAGCTTGGCCGGCGGGAGGGCGAACACCGGGGAGCTGTTTTTT
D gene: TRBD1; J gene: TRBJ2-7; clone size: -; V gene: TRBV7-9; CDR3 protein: CASSLWTGGSNLYEQYF; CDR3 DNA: TGTGCCAGCAGCTTGTGGACAGGGGGCAGTAATCTTTACGAGCAGTACTTC
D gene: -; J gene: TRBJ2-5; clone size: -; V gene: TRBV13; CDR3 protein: CASSLGITREYF; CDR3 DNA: TGTGCCAGCAGCTTAGGGATTACGAGGGAGTACTTC
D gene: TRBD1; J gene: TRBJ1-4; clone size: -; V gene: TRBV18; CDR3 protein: CASSLDRGEEKLFF; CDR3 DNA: TGTGCCAGCTCCCTGGACAGGGGGGAAGAAAAACTGTTTTTT
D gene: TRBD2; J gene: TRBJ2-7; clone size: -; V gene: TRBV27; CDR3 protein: CASRDSVRGTYEQYF; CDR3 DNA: TGTGCCAGCAGGGATAGTGTGCGGGGGACCTACGAGCAGTACTTC
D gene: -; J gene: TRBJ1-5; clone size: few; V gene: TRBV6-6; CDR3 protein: CATAVTETNQPQHF; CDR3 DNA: TGTGCCACCGCGGTCACGGAGACTAATCAGCCCCAGCATTTT
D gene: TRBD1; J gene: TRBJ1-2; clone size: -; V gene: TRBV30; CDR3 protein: CAWNRGKTGDYYGYTF; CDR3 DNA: TGTGCCTGGAACCGGGGAAAAACAGGGGACTACTATGGCTACACCTTC
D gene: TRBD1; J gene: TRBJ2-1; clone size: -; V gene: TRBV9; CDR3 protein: CASSERTGIRNEQFF; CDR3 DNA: TGTGCCAGCAGCGAGCGGACAGGGATCCGCAATGAGCAGTTCTTC
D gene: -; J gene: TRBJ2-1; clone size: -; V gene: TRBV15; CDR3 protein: CATSRGAGYNEQFF; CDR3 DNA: TGTGCCACCAGCAGAGGGGCCGGCTACAATGAGCAGTTCTTC
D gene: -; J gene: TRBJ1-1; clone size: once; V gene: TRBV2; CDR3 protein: CASSDVRRGTTEAFF; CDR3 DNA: TGTGCCAGCAGCGACGTGAGACGGGGGACTACTGAAGCTTTCTTT
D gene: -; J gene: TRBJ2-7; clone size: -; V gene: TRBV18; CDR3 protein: CASSPEGNEQYF; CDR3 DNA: TGTGCCAGCTCACCAGAGGGAAACGAGCAGTACTTC
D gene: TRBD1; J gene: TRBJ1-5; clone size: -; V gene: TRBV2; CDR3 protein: CASSPVGGRNQPQHF; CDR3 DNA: TGTGCCAGCAGTCCCGTAGGGGGCCGCAATCAGCCCCAGCATTTT